This record looks at one T cell receptor (beta chain) sequence and its context. Its antigen remains unknown. This entry belongs to a study of cytomegalovirus exposure and HLA in healthy donors. Background on the study: It was reported in a later analysis that the approximately 110 validation repertoires used the same platform as the approximately 670 first-cohort repertoires.

The V gene lost 3 bases and the J gene lost 10 bases, with 13 bases spanning the gap. Per germline, CDR1 KGHSH and CDR2 LQKENI. The CDR3 length is 14 residues. The donors were in the approximately 130-subject validation cohort; that cohort was separate from the roughly 700-subject first cohort. Findings of the study overall: The classifier reportedly diagnosed cytomegalovirus status with high sensitivity and specificity. In the approximately 130 validation repertoires, a later analysis found that first-cohort TCR clusters tended to co-occur.

Profiled with immunoSEQ multiplex PCR; TCRdb holds only in-frame clones, not every one. The sample includes approximately 99,000 clones, around 95% of them seen just once. Sample: PBMCs. The TCR was taken from a woman aged 18-29 years in good health and CMV-seronegative. This chain connects TRBV18 to TRBJ1-6, with TRBD1 as a possible D gene (5 bases). The CDR3 here is CASSPSGGGSPLHF. CDR3 nucleotides: TGTGCCAGCTCACCGTCGGGGGGAGGCTCACCCCTCCACTTT.